Sequencing of this T cell receptor (beta chain) was carried out in a study of T-cell reconstitution after alpha-beta-depleted transplantation in children (dated by TCRdb to 2016 to 2017). As for the study more broadly: The study quantitatively tracked T-cell immune reconstitution after TCRalphabeta/CD19-depleted allogeneic hematopoietic cell transplantation in children using TCR repertoire profiling. Here is what the overall study found, with its caveats: The apparently early alphabetaT-cell count recovery about two months after transplant was reportedly dependent on only several hundred rapidly expanded clones derived from non-depleted graft cells. In some patients, the high TCRbeta diversity seen at day 60 was put down to recipient T cells and intrathymic progenitors that had survived conditioning. The frequencies of hyperexpanded clones fell over the following months, and after one year, T-cell counts and TCRbeta diversity were mostly attributed to newly produced T cells.

About this clonotype itself: Its target antigen remains unknown. Qualities for individual bases were not recorded, and no much larger clone is one base off.

Libraries were constructed by PCR. The reads were generated on an Illumina HiSeq 2500. Molecular barcoding was employed in the preparation of TCR libraries, with unique molecular identifiers being used to normalize TCRbeta repertoire quantification. The public reads were reanalyzed by TCRdb: fastp trimming at Q25, MiXCR alignment, in-frame beta chains only. Identical CDR3 proteins give one entry, which carries the most common genes and DNA. A total of about 420,000 distinct CDR3 sequences appear in this sample, roughly 17% of them only once. Less than 30% of the sample belongs to the ten largest clones. Read against the paper, the sample's treatment or condition label means: allogeneic hematopoietic cell transplantation with graft depleted of TCRalphabeta T cells and CD19 B cells. Transplant recipients were children who received TCRalphabeta/CD19-depleted allogeneic hematopoietic cell grafts. The sequence was obtained from a boy under two years old who had a stem cell transplant for Wiskott-Aldrich syndrome, so the T cells may come from the graft donor. The material sequenced was PBMCs, mostly from graft donor cells, taken 360 days after TCRalphabeta/CD19-depleted stem cell transplant.

Here is the DNA: TGTGCCAGCAGTCTACGGGGGGACAAGCCTGCCCGGGAGCTGTTTTTT. Protein translation: CASSLRGDKPARELFF. Rearrangement joined TRBV2 to TRBJ2-2, with TRBD2 tentatively as D gene (7 bases match). From the cysteine up to the phenylalanine, the CDR3 has a length of 16 residues. The DNA shown is the 48-base CDR3, in frame from base 1. The germline V gene provides CDR1 SNHLY and CDR2 FYNNEI. The V and J ends are trimmed by 5 bases and 9 bases, leaving 22 bases between them.